These T cell receptor beta chains were read from a single sample in a study of spatial heterogeneity in lung cancer. One entry per CDR3 protein, called by TCRdb with MiXCR from the 5' RACE reads. The sample yields thousands of distinct CDR3 sequences, 26% seen once. The source material was lung tumor tissue, sampled at surgery. All receptors come from a male donor with early-stage non-small cell lung cancer. CDR3s include the opening cysteine and the closing phenylalanine or tryptophan. The D gene is left open where the match is weak. Expanded clones get a size class; other rows say once, few or many, or leave the size out.

j_call v_call clone_size d_call cdr3_nt cdr3_aa
TRBJ2-3 TRBV28 medium-sized TRBD2 TGTGCCAGCAACGGGGGGTCCGCTGGCACAGATACGCAGTATTTT CASNGGSAGTDTQYF
TRBJ2-2 TRBV12-3/TRBV12-4 NA NA TGTGCCAGCACCAGAGTCCAGGGTACATTATCCACCGGGGAGCTGTTTTTT CASTRVQGTLSTGELFF
TRBJ2-4 TRBV28 few NA TGTGCCAGCAGTTTTCTGACAGAGCTAGCCAAAAACATTCAGTACTTC CASSFLTELAKNIQYF
TRBJ2-3 TRBV27 few TRBD2 TGTGCCAGCAGCCCCGGACTAGGTTTAACGGGCACAGATACGCAGTATTTT CASSPGLGLTGTDTQYF
TRBJ1-4 TRBV7-8 medium-sized TRBD1 TGTGCCAGCAGCTTAGCCGGGACAGGGAAAATAGAAAAACTGTTTTTT CASSLAGTGKIEKLFF
TRBJ2-1 TRBV24-1 medium-sized TRBD2 TGTGCCACCAGTGATTCCCGAGCGGGAACCTACAATGAGCAGTTCTTC CATSDSRAGTYNEQFF
TRBJ1-1 TRBV10-2 medium-sized TRBD1 TGCGCCAGCAGAGGGGGACAGGGGGCCGGCACTGAAGCTTTCTTT CASRGGQGAGTEAFF
TRBJ2-1 TRBV24-1 few NA TGTGCCACCAGTGATTTCGACAGTCTCTCCTACAATGAGCAGTTCTTC CATSDFDSLSYNEQFF
TRBJ2-1 TRBV5-1 NA NA TGCGCCAGCAGCCCCGGGGCAGATTACAATGAGCAGTTCTTC CASSPGADYNEQFF
TRBJ1-5 TRBV20-1 medium-sized TRBD1 TGCAGTGCCCAGGACAGGGAACTTGGCCAGCCCCAGCATTTT CSAQDRELGQPQHF
TRBJ2-6 TRBV29-1 NA NA TGCAGCGTTGGGGGGGCTGGGGCCAACGTCCTGACTTTC CSVGGAGANVLTF
TRBJ2-7 TRBV20-1 once TRBD2 TGCAGTGCTATTCGACTAGCGGGTGCCTACGAGCAGTACTTC CSAIRLAGAYEQYF
TRBJ2-5 TRBV20-1 medium-sized TRBD2 TGCAGTGAACTAGCGGGGCAAGAGACCCAGTACTTC CSELAGQETQYF